The sample holds one count of the clone carrying this T cell receptor beta chain. CDR3 size: 21 residues. Sequencing used immunoSEQ multiplex PCR; TCRdb keeps in-frame clones, though not all of them. The sample has approximately 150,000 clones, about 94% seen once. The record originates from a study of control samples from healthy donors and cancer patients. The clonotype originates from a man in his 60s with colorectal cancer. The chain joins TRBV1 to TRBJ2-3; the listed D gene, TRBD2, was not tested against the DNA. TRBV1 is reported as a pseudogene. Input material: PBMCs. CDR3 loop: CTSSQDSPGAAGDIFPDTQYF. The CDR3 DNA reads TGCACCAGCAGCCAAGATTCCCCCGGTGCAGCGGGGGATATCTTCCCAGATACGCAGTATTTT.